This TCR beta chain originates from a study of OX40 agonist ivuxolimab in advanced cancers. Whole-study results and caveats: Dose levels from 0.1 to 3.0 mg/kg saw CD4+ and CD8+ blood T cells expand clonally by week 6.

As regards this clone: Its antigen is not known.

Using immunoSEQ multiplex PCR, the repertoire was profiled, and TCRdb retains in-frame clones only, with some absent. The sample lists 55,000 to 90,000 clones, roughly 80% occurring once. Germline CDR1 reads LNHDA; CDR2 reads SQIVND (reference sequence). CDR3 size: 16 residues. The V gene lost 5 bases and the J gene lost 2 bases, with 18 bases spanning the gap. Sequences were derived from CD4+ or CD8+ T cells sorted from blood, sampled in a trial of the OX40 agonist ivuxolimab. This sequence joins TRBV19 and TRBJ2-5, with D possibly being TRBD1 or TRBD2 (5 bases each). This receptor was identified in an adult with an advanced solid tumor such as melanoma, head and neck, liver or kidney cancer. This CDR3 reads CASSGGRQISQETQYF. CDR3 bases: TGTGCCAGTAGTGGGGGACGACAGATAAGTCAAGAGACCCAGTACTTC.